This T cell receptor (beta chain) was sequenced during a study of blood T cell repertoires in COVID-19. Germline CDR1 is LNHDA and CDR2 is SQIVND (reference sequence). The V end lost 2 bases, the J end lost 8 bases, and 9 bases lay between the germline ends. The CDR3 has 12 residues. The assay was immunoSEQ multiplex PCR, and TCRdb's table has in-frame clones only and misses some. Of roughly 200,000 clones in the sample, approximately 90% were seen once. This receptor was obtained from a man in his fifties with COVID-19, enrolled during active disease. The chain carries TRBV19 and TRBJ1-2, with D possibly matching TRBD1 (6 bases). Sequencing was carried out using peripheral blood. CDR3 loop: CASSINRAGYTF. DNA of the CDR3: TGTGCCAGTAGTATAAACAGGGCAGGCTACACCTTC.